These T cell receptor beta chains were read from a single sample in a study of Graves' ophthalmopathy and Graves' hyperthyroidism. TCRdb used MiXCR to reprocess the multiplex PCR reads, holding one entry per CDR3 protein. The sample contains about 620,000 distinct CDR3 sequences, over 20% of which appear only once. The sequencing sample was made of peripheral blood. All receptors derive from a woman under 30 with stable Graves' hyperthyroidism. Some clones in this sample may be carry-over from other donors' samples. CDR3s include the opening cysteine and the closing phenylalanine or tryptophan. D genes are given only for firm matches. The size of a clone is reported for some rows only, either as once, few or many, or as a class for expanded clones.

CASSPWTARPGNTIYF	TGTGCCAGCAGCCCCTGGACAGCCCGACCTGGAAACACCATATATTTT	many	NA	TRBV7-6	TRBJ1-3
CASSFVDRNSPLHF	TGTGCCAGCAGTTTCGTGGACAGGAACTCACCCCTCCACTTT	many	TRBD1	TRBV28	TRBJ1-6
CATSLGPNYGYTF	TGTGCCACCAGCCTGGGACCAAATTATGGCTACACCTTC	once	NA	TRBV15	TRBJ1-2
CSARGTLVFGTEAFF	TGCAGTGCTAGAGGCACTTTGGTGTTTGGCACTGAAGCTTTCTTT	few	NA	TRBV20-1	TRBJ1-1
CATRTTGELFF	TGTGCCACACGAACGACCGGGGAGCTGTTTTTT	once	NA	TRBV6-1	TRBJ2-2
CASSSAGSSYNSPLHF	TGTGCCAGCAGTTCCGCAGGTTCCTCCTATAATTCACCCCTCCACTTT	NA	NA	TRBV28	TRBJ1-6
CASGLATIGEGYTF	TGTGCTAGTGGTTTGGCCACCATTGGCGAGGGCTACACCTTC	many	NA	TRBV12-5	TRBJ1-2
CASSYSQRGEQYF	TGTGCCAGCAGTTACTCCCAAAGGGGTGAGCAGTACTTC	NA	NA	TRBV6-5	TRBJ2-7
CASSLRWQGPSYGYTF	TGTGCCAGCAGCTTACGGTGGCAGGGACCTAGCTATGGCTACACCTTC	NA	NA	TRBV11-2	TRBJ1-2
CSARPDLDRLNTGELFF	TGCAGTGCTAGGCCCGATTTGGACAGGCTGAACACCGGGGAGCTGTTTTTT	many	TRBD1	TRBV20-1	TRBJ2-2
CASSLDQSTYEQYF	TGTGCCAGCAGCTTAGATCAAAGCACCTACGAGCAGTACTTC	many	NA	TRBV11-2	TRBJ2-7
CASSPEHRVNTEAFF	TGTGCCAGTAGTCCGGAGCACAGGGTGAACACTGAAGCTTTCTTT	few	NA	TRBV19	TRBJ1-1
CASSFQGTGNTEAFF	TGTGCCAGCAGTTTTCAAGGCACAGGGAACACTGAAGCTTTCTTT	many	NA	TRBV6-2/TRBV6-3	TRBJ1-1
CASSYSTSGGYEQYF	TGTGCCAGCAGTTACTCGACTAGCGGGGGATACGAGCAGTACTTC	many	TRBD2	TRBV6-2/TRBV6-3	TRBJ2-7